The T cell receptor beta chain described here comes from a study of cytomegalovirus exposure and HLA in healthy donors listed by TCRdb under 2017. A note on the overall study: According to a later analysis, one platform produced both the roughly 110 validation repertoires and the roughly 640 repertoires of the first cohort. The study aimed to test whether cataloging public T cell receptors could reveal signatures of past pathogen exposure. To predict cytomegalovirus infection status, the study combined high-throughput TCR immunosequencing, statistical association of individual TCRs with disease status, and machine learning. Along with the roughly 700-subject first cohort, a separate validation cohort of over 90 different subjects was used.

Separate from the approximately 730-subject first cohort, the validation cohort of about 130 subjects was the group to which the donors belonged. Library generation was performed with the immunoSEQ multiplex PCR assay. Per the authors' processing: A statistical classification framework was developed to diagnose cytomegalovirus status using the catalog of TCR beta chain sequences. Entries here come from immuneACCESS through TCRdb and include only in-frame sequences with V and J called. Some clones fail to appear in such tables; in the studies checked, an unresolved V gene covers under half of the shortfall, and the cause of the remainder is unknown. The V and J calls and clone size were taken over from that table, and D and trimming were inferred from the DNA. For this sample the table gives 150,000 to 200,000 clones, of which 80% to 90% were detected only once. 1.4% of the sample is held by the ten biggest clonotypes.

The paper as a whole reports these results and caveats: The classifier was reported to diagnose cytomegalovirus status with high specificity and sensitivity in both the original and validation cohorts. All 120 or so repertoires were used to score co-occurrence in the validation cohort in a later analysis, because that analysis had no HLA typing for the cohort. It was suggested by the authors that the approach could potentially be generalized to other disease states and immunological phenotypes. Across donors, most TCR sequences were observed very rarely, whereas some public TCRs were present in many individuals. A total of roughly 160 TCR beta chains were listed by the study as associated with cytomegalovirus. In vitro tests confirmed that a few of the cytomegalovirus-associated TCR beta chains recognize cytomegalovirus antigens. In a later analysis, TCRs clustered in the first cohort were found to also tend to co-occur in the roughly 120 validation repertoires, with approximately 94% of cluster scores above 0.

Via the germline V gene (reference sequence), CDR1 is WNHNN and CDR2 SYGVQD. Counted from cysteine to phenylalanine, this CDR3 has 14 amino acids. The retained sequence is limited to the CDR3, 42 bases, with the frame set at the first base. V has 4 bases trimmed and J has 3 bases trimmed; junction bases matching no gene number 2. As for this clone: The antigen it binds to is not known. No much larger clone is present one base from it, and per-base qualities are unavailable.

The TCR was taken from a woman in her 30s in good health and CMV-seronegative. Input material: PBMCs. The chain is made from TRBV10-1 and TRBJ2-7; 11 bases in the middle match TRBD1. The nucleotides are TGCGCCAGCAGTGGGGACAGGGGGTTCTACGAGCAGTACTTC. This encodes CASSGDRGFYEQYF.